This entry describes one T cell receptor beta chain. Its specificity is not known. The record originates from a study of cytomegalovirus exposure and HLA in healthy donors. Those who donated were healthy bone marrow donors. Points from the study as a whole: An analysis was carried out at a later point. It showed that HLA-associated TCR beta chains were more clonally expanded than equally common non-associated chains. Associated with cytomegalovirus, according to the listing, were 150 to 200 TCR beta chains. There was a cluster of highly shared sequence variants that was likely a sequencing artifact.

The CDR3 consists of 16 residues. Germline V gives CDR1 PRHDT, CDR2 FYEKMQ (reference sequence). The junction had 9 bases not matched to a gene; V was cut back by 5 bases and J by 1 base. The primer mix had 60 Vbeta and 13 Jbeta primers. The data were produced by immunoSEQ multiplex PCR, yet TCRdb's version contains in-frame clones alone and is incomplete. The data show nearly 65,000 clones, roughly 70% seen once. This TCR came from a man aged 50 to 60 in good health and CMV-seronegative. Material: PBMCs. The rearrangement joins TRBV13 to TRBJ2-3, with 7 bases identical to TRBD2. CDR3: CASSAWASGRTDTQYF. CDR3 DNA: TGTGCCAGCAGCGCCTGGGCTAGCGGCCGCACAGATACGCAGTATTTT.